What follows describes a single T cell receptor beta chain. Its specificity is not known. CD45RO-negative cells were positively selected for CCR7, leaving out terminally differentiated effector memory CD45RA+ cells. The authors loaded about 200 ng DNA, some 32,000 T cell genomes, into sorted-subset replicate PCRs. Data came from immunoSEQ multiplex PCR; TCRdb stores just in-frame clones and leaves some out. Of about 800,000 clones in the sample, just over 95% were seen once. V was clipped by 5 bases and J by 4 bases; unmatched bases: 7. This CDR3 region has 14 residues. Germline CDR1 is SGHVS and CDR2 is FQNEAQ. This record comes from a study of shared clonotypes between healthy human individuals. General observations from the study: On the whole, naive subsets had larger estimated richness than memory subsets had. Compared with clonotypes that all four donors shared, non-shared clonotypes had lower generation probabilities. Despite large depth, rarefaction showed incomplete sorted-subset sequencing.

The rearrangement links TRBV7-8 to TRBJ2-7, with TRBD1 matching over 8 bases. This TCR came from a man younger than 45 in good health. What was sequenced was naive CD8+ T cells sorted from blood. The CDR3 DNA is TGTGCCAGCAGCCAGAGCAGGGGGCTTTACGAGCAGTACTTC. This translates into CASSQSRGLYEQYF.